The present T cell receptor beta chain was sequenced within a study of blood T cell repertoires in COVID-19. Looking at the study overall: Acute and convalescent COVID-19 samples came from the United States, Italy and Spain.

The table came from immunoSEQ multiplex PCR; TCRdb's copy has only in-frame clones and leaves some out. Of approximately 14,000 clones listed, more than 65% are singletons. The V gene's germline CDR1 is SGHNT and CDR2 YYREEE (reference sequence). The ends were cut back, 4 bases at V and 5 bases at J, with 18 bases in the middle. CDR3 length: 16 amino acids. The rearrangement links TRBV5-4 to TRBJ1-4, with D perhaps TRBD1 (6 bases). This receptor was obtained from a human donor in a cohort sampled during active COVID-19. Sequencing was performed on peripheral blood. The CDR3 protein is CASSRQSGQPNEKLFF. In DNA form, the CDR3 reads TGTGCCAGCAGCCGCCAATCGGGACAACCAAATGAAAAACTGTTTTTT. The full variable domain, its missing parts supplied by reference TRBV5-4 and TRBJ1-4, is ETGVTQSPTHLIKTRGQQVTLRCSSQSGHNTVSWYQQALGQGPQFIFQYYREEENGRGNFPPRFSGLQFPNYSSELNVNALELDDSALYLCASSRQSGQPNEKLFFGSGTQLSVL.